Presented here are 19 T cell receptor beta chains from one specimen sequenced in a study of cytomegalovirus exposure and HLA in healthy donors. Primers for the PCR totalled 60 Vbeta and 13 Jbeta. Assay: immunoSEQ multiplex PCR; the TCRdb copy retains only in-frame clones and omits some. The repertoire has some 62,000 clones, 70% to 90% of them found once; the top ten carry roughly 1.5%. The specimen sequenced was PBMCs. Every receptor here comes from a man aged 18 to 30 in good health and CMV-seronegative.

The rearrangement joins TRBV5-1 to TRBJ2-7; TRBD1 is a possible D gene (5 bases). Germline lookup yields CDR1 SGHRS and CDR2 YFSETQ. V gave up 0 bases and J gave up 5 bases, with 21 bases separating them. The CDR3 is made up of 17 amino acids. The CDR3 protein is CASSLAFRTGLLNEQYF. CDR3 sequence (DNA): TGCGCCAGCAGCTTGGCATTTCGTACAGGCCTTTTGAACGAGCAGTACTTC.

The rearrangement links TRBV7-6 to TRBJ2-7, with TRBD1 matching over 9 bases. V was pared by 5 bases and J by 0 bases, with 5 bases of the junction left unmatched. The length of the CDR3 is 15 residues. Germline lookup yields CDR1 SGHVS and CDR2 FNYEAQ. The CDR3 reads CASSVGQGSSYEQYF. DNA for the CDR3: TGTGCCAGCAGCGTGGGACAGGGTAGCTCCTACGAGCAGTACTTC.

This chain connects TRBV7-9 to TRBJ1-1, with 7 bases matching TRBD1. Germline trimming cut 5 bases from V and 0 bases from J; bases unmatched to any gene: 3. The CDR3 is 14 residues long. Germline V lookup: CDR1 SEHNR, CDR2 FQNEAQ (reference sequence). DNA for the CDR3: TGTGCCAGCAGCCCCGACAGGGTGAACACTGAAGCTTTCTTT. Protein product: CASSPDRVNTEAFF.

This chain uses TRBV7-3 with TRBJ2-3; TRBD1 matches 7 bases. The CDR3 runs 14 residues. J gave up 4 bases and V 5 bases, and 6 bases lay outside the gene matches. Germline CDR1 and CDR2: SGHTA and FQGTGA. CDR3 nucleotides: TGTGCCAGCAGCCCGTCTCAGGGGGCAGATACGCAGTATTTT. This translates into CASSPSQGADTQYF.

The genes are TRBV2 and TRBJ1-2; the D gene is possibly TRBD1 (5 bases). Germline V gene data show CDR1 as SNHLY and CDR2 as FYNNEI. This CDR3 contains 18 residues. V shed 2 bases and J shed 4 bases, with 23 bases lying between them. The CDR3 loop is CASSEPPGLIPLGYGYTF. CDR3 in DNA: TGTGCCAGCAGTGAACCTCCGGGACTCATACCTCTTGGCTATGGCTACACCTTC.

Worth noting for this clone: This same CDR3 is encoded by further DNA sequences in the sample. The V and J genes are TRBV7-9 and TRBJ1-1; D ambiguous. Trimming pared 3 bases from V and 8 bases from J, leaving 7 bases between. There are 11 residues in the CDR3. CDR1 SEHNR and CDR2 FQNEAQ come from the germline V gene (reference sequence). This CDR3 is CASSFGGEAFF. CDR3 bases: TGTGCCAGCAGCTTCGGAGGGGAAGCTTTCTTT.

CDR3 sequence reads: CASSLQTVNSPLHF. Written as DNA, the CDR3 is TGTGCCAGCAGTTTGCAGACAGTTAATTCACCCCTCCACTTT. The rearrangement joins TRBV28 to TRBJ1-6, with D maybe TRBD1 (5 bases). The CDR3 runs to 14 residues. The germline CDR1 and CDR2 sequences are MDHEN and SYDVKM. Trimming pared 3 bases from V and 6 bases from J, leaving 9 bases between.

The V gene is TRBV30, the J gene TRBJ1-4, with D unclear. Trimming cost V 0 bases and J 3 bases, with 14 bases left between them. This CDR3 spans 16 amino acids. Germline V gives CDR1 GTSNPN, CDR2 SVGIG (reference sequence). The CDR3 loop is CAWSVTSGRANEKLFF. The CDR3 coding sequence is TGTGCCTGGAGTGTAACGAGTGGTCGCGCTAATGAAAAACTGTTTTTT.

CDR3 in amino acids: CASSMGQGNQPQHF. The CDR3 nucleotides read TGCGCCAGCAGCATGGGACAGGGGAATCAGCCCCAGCATTTT. This rearrangement joins TRBV5-1 to TRBJ1-5; 10 bases map to TRBD1. The CDR3 has 14 amino acids. Per the germline V gene, CDR1 is SGHRS and CDR2 is YFSETQ. V was clipped by 4 bases and J by 4 bases; unmatched bases: 2.

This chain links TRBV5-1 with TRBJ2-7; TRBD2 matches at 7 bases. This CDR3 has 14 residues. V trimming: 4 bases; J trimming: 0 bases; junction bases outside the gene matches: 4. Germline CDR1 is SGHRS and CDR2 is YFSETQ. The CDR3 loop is CASSPGTNSYEQYF. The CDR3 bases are TGCGCCAGCAGCCCCGGGACTAACTCCTACGAGCAGTACTTC.

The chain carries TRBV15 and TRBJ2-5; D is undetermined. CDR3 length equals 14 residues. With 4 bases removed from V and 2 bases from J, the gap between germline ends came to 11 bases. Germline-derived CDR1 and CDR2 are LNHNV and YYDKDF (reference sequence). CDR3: CATSTSLRQETQYF. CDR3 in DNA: TGTGCCACCAGCACCTCGCTTAGACAAGAGACCCAGTACTTC. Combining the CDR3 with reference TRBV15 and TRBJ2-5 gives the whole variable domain DAMVIQNPRYQVTQFGKPVTLSCSQTLNHNVMYWYQQKSSQAPKLLFHYYDKDFNNEADTPDNFQSRRPNTSFCFLDIRSPGLGDTAMYLCATSTSLRQETQYFGPGTRLLVL.

DNA of the CDR3: TGTGCCAGCAGCAAAACAGGGGGCGCAGACTATGGCTACACCTTC. This sequence encodes CASSKTGGADYGYTF. The rearrangement joins TRBV27 to TRBJ1-2; 9 nucleotides match TRBD1. The CDR3 has 15 residues. V lost 6 bases and J lost 3; bases outside the gene matches: 8. The germline CDR1 and CDR2 sequences are MNHEY and SMNVEV (reference sequence).

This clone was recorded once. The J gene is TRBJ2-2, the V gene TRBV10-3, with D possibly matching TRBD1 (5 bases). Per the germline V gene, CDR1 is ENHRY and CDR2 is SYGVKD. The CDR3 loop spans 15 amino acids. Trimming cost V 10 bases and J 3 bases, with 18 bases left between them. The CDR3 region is CATPGGREDTGELFF. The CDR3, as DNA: TGTGCCACCCCCGGTGGCAGGGAAGACACCGGGGAGCTGTTTTTT.

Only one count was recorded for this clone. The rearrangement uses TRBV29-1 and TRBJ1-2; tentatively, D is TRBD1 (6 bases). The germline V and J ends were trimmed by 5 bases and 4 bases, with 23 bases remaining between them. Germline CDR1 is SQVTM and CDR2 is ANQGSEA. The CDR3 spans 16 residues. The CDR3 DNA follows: TGCAGCGTTCAGGACAGTTCTCTCCTATCTCGCTATGGCTACACCTTC. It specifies CSVQDSSLLSRYGYTF.

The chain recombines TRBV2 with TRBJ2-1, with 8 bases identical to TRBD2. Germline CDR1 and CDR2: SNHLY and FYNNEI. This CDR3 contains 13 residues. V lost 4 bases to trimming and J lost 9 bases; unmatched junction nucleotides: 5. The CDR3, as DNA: TGTGCCAGCAGTGGGTCGGGGGGGCCTGAGCAGTTCTTC. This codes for CASSGSGGPEQFF.

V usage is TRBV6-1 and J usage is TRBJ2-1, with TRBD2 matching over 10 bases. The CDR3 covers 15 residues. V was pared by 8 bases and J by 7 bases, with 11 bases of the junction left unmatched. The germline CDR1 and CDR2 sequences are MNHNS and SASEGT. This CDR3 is CASSPGLAVGNEQFF. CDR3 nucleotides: TGTGCCAGCTCACCAGGACTAGCGGTAGGGAATGAGCAGTTCTTC.

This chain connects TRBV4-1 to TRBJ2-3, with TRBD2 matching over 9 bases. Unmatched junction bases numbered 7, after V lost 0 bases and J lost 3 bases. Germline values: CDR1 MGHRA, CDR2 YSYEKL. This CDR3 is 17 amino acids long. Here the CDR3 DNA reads TGCGCCAGCAGCCAAGATCGGAGCGGGGGGATAACAGATACGCAGTATTTT. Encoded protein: CASSQDRSGGITDTQYF.

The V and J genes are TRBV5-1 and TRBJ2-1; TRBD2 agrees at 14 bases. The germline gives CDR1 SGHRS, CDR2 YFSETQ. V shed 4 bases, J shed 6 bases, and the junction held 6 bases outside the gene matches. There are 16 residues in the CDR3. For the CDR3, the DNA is TGCGCCAGCAGCATGGGGACTAGCGGGGGAATCAATGAGCAGTTCTTC. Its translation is CASSMGTSGGINEQFF.

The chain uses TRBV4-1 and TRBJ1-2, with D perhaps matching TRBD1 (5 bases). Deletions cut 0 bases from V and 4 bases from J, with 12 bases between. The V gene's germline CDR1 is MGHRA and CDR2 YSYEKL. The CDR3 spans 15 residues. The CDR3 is CASSQEGRVTYGYTF. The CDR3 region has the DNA TGCGCCAGCAGCCAAGAGGGCAGGGTGACCTATGGCTACACCTTC.